The sequence of this T cell receptor beta chain was determined in a study of PD-L1 blockade in urothelial cancer listed by TCRdb under 2017. About the study as a whole: Therapy was started around 2014 for all patients, and atezolizumab 1,200 mg was administered intravenously every 3 weeks. About 90% of the 29 patients were males with bladder-origin urothelial cancer, and 18 of 29 reported a prior smoking history. Durable clinical benefit was achieved by nine patients but not by the remaining 20. Blood samples were analyzed 3 weeks after the start of treatment (second dose) and 6 weeks after the start of treatment. An ECOG performance status of 0 or 1 was recorded for the patients, and 0 to 3 prior chemotherapy regimens had been received by the patients. An exploratory multi-omic analysis was conducted of the somatic, immune and clinical correlates of response to PD-L1 blockade with atezolizumab in urothelial cancer. Pretreatment blood TCR-seq was available for twenty-nine patients, at least one posttreatment blood collection was obtained for around 25 patients, and tumor TCR-seq was available for around 25 patients. Pretreatment tumor samples and matched peripheral blood, collected serially before and after atezolizumab treatment, underwent TCR sequencing. Blood samples yielded a median of roughly 140,000 T cells and more than 75,000 unique TCRs, with median clonality approximately 0.08. In the same patients, pretreatment tumors underwent whole exome sequencing and RNA sequencing in addition to TCR sequencing. Durable clinical benefit was defined as a progression-free survival longer than 6 months, and TCR features were additionally tested against progression-free survival and overall survival.

Taken from the germline V gene (reference sequence), the CDR1 and CDR2 loops are LNHDA and SQIVND. The trim is 2 bases for V and 2 bases for J, with a gap of 22 bases between the germline ends. The CDR3 starts with the cysteine, ends with the phenylalanine, and has 20 residues. Only the CDR3 DNA stays, 60 bases, in frame from base 1. A total of 25 to 35 patients with locally advanced or metastatic urothelial carcinoma, treated at Memorial Sloan Kettering on a trial protocol, made up the cohort. Peripheral blood mononuclear cells were collected pretreatment and during treatment, with between 1 and 8 total time points obtained per patient. The Qiagen DNeasy Blood extraction kit was used to purify genomic DNA from total PBMCs and from tumor samples. PBMCs were collected pretreatment and during treatment and were isolated and stored as previously described. Overall study outcomes, separate from this receptor: Small sample size (n ≈ 27) and many exploratory analyses mean the results are intended to be hypothesis-generating. A pretreatment peripheral blood TCR clonality below the median was linked to improved progression-free and overall survival. Patients with durable benefit showed greater expansion of tumor-associated TCR clones in peripheral blood 3 weeks after starting treatment (n ≈ 22, p = 0.022).

Comment on this clone: It lacks a known antigen. Base qualities are not at hand, and no much larger clone is one base apart.

Synthetic TCR analog templates were spiked into each PCR to estimate absolute template abundance from read counts. TCRbeta CDR3 regions were amplified from genomic DNA with bias-controlled V and J gene primers using the immunoSEQ assay. Rearranged TCRbeta segments were sequenced at approximately 20X coverage. The paper's data handling went like this. Clustering was used to correct sequencing errors, and CDR3s were annotated against IMGT so that V, D and J genes could be assigned. Out-of-frame and stop-codon sequences were excluded, and only productive TCRbeta rearrangements were used in downstream analyses. Clonality was computed as one minus Shannon entropy normalized by the log of the number of unique productive sequences. Clones differing between time points or between blood and tumor were identified by Fisher's exact test with Benjamini-Hochberg correction at adjusted p below 0.01. What TCRdb holds here is the immuneACCESS table cut down to in-frame rearrangements. Part of the clones is not present; checked against another copy, under half of the missing clones reflect an unresolved V gene, and the others are unexplained. The V and J calls and clone size were taken over from that table, and D and trimming were inferred from the DNA. Present in this sample are 35,000 to 45,000 clones, about 80% of which were seen just once. The ten largest make up roughly 3.6% of the sample.

The chain employs TRBV19 and TRBJ2-6; perhaps TRBD2 is the D gene, with 6 bases matching. The clonotype was recovered from a man aged 65-85 years with urothelial cancer. Sequenced material: PBMCs, taken around atezolizumab (anti-PD-L1) treatment. The DNA sequence reads TGTGCCAGTAGTATAAAGTCTGGGGGGACCCCCCACCCTGGGGCCAACGTCCTGACTTTC. The translation is CASSIKSGGTPHPGANVLTF.